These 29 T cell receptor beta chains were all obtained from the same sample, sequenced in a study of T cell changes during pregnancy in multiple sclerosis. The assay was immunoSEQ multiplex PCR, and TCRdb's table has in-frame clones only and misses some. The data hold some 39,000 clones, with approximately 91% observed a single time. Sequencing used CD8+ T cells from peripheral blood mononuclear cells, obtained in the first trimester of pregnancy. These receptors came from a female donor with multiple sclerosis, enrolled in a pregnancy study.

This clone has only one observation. The CDR3 DNA follows: TGCGCCAGCAGCCAAGCGATCGAGGTTGATGAGCAGTTCTTC. As protein: CASSQAIEVDEQFF. The chain uses TRBV4-3 and TRBJ2-1; no clear D. The V end lost 1 base, the J end lost 8 bases, and 12 bases lay between the germline ends. The length of the CDR3 is 14 residues. Germline assignment: CDR1 LGHNA and CDR2 YSLEER.

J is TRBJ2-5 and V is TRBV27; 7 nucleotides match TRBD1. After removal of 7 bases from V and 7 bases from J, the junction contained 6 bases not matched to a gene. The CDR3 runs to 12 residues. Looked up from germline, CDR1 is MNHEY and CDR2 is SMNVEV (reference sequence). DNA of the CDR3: TGTGCCAGCAAAACAGGGGTGGGGACCCAGTACTTC. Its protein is CASKTGVGTQYF.

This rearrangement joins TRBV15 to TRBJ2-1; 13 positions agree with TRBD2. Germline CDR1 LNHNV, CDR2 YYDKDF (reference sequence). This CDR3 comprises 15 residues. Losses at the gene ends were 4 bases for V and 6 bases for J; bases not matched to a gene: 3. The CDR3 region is CATSTLAGGINEQFF. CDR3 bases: TGTGCCACCAGCACACTAGCGGGGGGGATCAATGAGCAGTTCTTC.

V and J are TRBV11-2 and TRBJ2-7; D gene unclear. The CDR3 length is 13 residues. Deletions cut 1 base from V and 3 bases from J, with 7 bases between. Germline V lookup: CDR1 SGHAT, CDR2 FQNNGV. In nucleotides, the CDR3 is TGTGCCAGCAGCTTAGGGCCCATCTACGAGCAGTACTTC. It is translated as CASSLGPIYEQYF.

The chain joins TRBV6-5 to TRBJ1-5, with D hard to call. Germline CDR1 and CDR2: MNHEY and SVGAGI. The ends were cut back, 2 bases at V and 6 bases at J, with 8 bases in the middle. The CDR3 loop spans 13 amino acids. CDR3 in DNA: TGTGCCAGCAGTTACGGGTCGGGTCAGCCCCAGCATTTT. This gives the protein CASSYGSGQPQHF.

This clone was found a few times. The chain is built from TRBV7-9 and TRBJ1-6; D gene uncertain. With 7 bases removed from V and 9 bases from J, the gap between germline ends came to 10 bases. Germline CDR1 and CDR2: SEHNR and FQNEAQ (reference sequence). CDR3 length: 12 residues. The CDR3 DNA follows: TGTGCCAGCATTTCTACCGGTTCACCCCTCCACTTT. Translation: CASISTGSPLHF.

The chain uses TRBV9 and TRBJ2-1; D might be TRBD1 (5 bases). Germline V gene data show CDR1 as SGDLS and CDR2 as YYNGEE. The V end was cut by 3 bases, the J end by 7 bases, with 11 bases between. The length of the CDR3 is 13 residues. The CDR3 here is CASSAIRDNEQFF. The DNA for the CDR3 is TGTGCCAGCAGCGCCATCAGGGATAATGAGCAGTTCTTC.

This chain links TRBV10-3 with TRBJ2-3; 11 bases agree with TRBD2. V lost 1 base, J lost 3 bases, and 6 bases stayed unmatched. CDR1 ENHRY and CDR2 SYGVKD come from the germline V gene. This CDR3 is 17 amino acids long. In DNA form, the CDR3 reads TGTGCCATCAGTGAGTTAGGAACTAGCGGGGGTACAGATACGCAGTATTTT. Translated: CAISELGTSGGTDTQYF.

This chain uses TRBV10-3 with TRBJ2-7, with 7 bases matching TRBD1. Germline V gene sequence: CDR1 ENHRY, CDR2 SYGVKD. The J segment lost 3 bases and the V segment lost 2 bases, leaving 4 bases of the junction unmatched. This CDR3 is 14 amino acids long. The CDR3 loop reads CAISETGVDYEQYF. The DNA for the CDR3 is TGTGCCATCAGTGAGACAGGGGTGGACTACGAGCAGTACTTC.

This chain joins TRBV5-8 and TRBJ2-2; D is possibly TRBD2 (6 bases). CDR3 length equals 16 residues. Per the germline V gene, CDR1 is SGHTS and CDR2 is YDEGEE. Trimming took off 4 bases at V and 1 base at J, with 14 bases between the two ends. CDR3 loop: CASSQRSGVNTGELFF. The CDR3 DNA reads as TGTGCCAGCAGCCAGCGCTCGGGGGTGAACACCGGGGAGCTGTTTTTT.

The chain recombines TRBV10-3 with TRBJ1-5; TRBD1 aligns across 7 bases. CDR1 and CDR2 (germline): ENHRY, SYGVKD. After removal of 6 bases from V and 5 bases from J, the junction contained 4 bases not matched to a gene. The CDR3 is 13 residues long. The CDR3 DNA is TGTGCCATCAGCGACAGGGCGGATCAGCCCCAGCATTTT. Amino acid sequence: CAISDRADQPQHF.

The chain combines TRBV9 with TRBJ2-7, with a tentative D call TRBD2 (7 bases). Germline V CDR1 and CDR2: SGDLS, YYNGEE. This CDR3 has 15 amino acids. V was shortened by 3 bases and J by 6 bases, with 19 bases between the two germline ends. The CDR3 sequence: CASSAGGGASGEQYF. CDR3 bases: TGTGCCAGCAGCGCGGGGGGCGGGGCTTCCGGCGAGCAGTACTTC.

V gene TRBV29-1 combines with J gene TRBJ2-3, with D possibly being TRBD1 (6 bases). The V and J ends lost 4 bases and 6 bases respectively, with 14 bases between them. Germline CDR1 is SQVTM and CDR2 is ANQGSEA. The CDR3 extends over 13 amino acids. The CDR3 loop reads CSVVPRTADTQYF. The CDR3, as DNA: TGCAGCGTTGTCCCACGGACAGCTGATACGCAGTATTTT.

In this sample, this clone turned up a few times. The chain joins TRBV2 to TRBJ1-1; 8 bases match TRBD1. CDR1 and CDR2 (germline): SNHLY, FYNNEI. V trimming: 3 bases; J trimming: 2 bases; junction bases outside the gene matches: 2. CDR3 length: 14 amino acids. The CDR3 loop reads CASSDQGANTEAFF. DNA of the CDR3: TGTGCCAGCAGTGATCAGGGGGCAAACACTGAAGCTTTCTTT.

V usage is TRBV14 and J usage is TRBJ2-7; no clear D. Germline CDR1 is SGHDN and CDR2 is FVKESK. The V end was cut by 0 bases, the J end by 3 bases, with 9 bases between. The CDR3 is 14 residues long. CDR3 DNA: TGTGCCAGCAGCCAAGAGTTCAGGCTCTACGAGCAGTACTTC. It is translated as CASSQEFRLYEQYF.

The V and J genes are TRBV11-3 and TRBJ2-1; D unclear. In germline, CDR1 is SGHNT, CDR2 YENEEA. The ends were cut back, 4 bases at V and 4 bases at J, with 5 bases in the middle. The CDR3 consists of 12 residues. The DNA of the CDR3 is TGTGCCAGCAGCTCGACTTACAATGAGCAGTTCTTC. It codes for CASSSTYNEQFF.

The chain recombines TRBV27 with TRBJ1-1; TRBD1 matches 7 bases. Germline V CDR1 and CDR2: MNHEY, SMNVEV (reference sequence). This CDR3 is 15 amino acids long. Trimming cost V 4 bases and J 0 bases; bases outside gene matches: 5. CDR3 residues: CASSSRDRVNTEAFF. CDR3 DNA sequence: TGTGCCAGCAGTTCCCGAGACAGGGTGAACACTGAAGCTTTCTTT.

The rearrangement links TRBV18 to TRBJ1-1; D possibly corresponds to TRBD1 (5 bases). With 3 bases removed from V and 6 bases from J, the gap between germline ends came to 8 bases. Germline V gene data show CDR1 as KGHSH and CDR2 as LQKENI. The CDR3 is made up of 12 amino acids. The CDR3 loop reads CASSPSGAEAFF. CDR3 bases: TGTGCCAGCTCACCGTCGGGGGCTGAAGCTTTCTTT. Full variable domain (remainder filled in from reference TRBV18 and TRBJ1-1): NAGVMQNPRHLVRRRGQEARLRCSPMKGHSHVYWYRQLPEEGLKFMVYLQKENIIDESGMPKERFSAEFPKEGPSILRIQQVVRGDSAAYFCASSPSGAEAFFGQGTRLTVV.

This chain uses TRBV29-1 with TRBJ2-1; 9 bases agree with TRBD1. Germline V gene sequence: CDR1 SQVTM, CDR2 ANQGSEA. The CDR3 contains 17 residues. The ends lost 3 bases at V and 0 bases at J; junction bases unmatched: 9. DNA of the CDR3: TGCAGCGTTGAGGGGACAGGGAACCCCAGCTCCTACAATGAGCAGTTCTTC. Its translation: CSVEGTGNPSSYNEQFF.

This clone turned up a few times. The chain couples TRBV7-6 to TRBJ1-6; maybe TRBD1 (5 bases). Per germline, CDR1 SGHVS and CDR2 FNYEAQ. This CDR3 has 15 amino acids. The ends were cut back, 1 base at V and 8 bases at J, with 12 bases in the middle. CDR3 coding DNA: TGTGCCAGCAGCTTAGACGGGGGGACCTATTCACCCCTCCACTTT. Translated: CASSLDGGTYSPLHF.

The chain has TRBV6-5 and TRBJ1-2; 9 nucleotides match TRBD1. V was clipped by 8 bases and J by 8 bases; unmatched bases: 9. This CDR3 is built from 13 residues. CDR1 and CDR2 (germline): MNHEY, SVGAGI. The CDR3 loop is CASRGQGTEGYTF. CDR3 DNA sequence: TGTGCCAGCCGCGGACAGGGGACGGAAGGCTACACCTTC.

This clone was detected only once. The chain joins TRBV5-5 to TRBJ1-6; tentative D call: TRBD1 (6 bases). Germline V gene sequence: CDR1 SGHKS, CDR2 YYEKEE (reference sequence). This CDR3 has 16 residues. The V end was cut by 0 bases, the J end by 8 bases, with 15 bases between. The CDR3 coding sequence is TGTGCCAGCAGCTTGGCCGGGGACAAATATTATTCACCCCTCCACTTT. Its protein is CASSLAGDKYYSPLHF. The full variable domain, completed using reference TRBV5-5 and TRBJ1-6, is DAGVTQSPTHLIKTRGQQVTLRCSPISGHKSVSWYQQVLGQGPQFIFQYYEKEERGRGNFPDRFSARQFPNYSSELNVNALLLGDSALYLCASSLAGDKYYSPLHFGNGTRLTVT.

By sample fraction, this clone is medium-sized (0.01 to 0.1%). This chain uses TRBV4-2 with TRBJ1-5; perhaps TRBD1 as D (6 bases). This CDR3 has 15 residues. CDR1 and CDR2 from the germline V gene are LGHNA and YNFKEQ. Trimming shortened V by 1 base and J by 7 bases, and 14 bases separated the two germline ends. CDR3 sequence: CASSQGTDETQPQHF. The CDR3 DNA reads TGTGCCAGCAGCCAAGGGACAGACGAAACACAGCCCCAGCATTTT.

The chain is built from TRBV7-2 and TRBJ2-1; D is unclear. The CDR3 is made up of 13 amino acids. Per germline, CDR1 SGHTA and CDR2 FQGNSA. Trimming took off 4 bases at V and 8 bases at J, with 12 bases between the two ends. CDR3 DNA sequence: TGTGCCAGCAGCTCCTGGAAGGCGGATGAGCAGTTCTTC. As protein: CASSSWKADEQFF.

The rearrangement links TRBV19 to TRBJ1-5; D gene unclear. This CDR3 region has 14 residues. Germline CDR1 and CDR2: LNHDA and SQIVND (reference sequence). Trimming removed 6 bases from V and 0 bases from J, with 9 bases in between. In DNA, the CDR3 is TGTGCCAGTAGGGACTGGGATAGCAATCAGCCCCAGCATTTT. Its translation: CASRDWDSNQPQHF.

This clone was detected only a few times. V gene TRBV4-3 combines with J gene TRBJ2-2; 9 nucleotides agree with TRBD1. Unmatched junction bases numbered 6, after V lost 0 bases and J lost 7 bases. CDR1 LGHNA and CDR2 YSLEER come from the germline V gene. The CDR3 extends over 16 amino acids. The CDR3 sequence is CASSQDPQGAVGELFF. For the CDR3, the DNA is TGCGCCAGCAGCCAAGATCCACAGGGGGCAGTCGGGGAGCTGTTTTTT.

Here the CDR3 reads CASTIAGGYQETQYF. The DNA for the CDR3 is TGTGCCAGCACCATAGCGGGGGGCTACCAAGAGACCCAGTACTTC. The J gene is TRBJ2-5, the V gene TRBV2; 10 nucleotides align to TRBD2. The CDR3 spans 15 residues. V was clipped by 7 bases and J by 0 bases; unmatched bases: 5. The germline V gene encodes CDR1 SNHLY and CDR2 FYNNEI.

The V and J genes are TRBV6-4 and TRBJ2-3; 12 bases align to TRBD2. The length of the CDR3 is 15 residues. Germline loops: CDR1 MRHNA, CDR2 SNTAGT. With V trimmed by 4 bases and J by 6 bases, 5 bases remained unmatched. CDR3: CASSASSGGADTQYF. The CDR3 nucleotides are TGTGCCAGCAGTGCTTCTAGCGGGGGGGCCGATACGCAGTATTTT.

The chain's CDR3 is CATGTVQYGYTF. In DNA, the CDR3 is TGTGCCACCGGGACAGTACAGTATGGCTACACCTTC. V and J are TRBV7-6 and TRBJ1-2, with 7 bases identical to TRBD1. V was pared by 10 bases and J by 5 bases, with 7 bases of the junction left unmatched. Germline V gene data show CDR1 as SGHVS and CDR2 as FNYEAQ. This CDR3 contains 12 residues.